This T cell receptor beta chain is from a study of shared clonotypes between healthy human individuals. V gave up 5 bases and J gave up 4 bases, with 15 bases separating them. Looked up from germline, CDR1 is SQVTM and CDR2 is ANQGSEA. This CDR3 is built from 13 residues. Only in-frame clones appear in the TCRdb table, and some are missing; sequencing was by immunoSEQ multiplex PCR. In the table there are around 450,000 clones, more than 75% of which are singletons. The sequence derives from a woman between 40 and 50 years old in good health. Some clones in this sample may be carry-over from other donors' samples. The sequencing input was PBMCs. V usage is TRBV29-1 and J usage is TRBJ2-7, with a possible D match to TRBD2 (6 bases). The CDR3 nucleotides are TGCAGCGTTCTTGCCGGGAGTGGGTACGAGCAGTACTTC. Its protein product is CSVLAGSGYEQYF.